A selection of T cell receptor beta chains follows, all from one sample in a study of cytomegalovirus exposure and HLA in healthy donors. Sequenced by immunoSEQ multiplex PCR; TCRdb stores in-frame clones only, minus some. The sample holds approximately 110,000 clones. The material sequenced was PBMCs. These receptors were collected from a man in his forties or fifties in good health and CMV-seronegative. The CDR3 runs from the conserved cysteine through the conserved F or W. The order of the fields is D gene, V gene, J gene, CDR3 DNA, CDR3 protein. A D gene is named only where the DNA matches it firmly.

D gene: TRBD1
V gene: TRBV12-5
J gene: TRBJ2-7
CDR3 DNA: TGTGCTAGTGGTTTCTACCCGACAGGGGGCTCCCGACTAGTAAGGGGCTACGAGCAGTACTTC
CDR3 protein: CASGFYPTGGSRLVRGYEQYF

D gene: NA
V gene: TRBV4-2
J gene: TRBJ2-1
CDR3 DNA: TGTGCCAGCAGCCAAGACCCTAGCGTGTACAATGAGCAGTTCTTC
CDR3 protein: CASSQDPSVYNEQFF

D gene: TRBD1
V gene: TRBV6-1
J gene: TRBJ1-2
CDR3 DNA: TGTGCCAGCAGTCGACAGGGGGCGGACTATGGCTACACCTTC
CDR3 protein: CASSRQGADYGYTF

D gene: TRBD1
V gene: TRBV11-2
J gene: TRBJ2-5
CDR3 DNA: TGTGCCAGCAGCATAGAGGGACAGATCCAAGAGACCCAGTACTTC
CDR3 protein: CASSIEGQIQETQYF

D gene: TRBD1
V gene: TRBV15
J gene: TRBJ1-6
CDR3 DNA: TGTGCCACCAGCAGGCTACAGGGGAGGAATTCACCCCTCCACTTT
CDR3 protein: CATSRLQGRNSPLHF

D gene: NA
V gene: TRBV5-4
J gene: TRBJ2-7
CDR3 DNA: TGTGCCAGCAGCTTGTTCGGGGGTGAGCAGTACTTC
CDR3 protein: CASSLFGGEQYF

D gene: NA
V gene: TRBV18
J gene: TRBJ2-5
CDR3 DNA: TGTGCCAGCTCACTGACTGAAGAGACCCAGTACTTC
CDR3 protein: CASSLTEETQYF

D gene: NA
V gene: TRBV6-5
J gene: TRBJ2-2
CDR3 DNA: TGTGCCAGCCGCTTGGCGGGTCCCGGGGAGCTGTTTTTT
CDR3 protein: CASRLAGPGELFF

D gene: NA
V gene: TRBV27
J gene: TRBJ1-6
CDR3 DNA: TGTGCCAGCAGTTCCACAGGGTATAATTCACCCCTCCACTTT
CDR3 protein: CASSSTGYNSPLHF

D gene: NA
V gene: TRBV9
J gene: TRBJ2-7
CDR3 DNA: TGTGCCAGCAGCGGGGGCGGTCACGAGCAGTACTTC
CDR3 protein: CASSGGGHEQYF

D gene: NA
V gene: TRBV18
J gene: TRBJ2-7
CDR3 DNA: TGTGCCAGCTCCATCTCCTACGAGCAGTACTTC
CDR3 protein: CASSISYEQYF

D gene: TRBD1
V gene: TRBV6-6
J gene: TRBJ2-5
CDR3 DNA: TGTGCCAGCAGTTACGGACAGGGCAGGGAGACCCAGTACTTC
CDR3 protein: CASSYGQGRETQYF

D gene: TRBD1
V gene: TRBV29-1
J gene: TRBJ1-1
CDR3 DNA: TGCAGCGTCACCGATTGGGGACAGGGGCGCACTGAAGCTTTCTTT
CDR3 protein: CSVTDWGQGRTEAFF

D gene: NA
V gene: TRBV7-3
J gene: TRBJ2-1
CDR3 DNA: TGTGCCAGCAGCTTATCTCCCAATGAGCAGTTCTTC
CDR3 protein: CASSLSPNEQFF

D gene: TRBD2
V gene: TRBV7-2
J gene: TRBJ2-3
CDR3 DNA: TGTGCCAGCAGCTTAATGACTAGCGGATTCACAGATACGCAGTATTTT
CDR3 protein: CASSLMTSGFTDTQYF

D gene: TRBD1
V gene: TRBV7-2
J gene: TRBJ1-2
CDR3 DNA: TGTGCCAGCAGCCCTACTCCGGGACAGCTCTATGGCTACACCTTC
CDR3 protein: CASSPTPGQLYGYTF

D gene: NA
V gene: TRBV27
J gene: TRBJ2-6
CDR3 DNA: TGTGCCACGGGTTCCGGGGCCAACGTCCTGACTTTC
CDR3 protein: CATGSGANVLTF

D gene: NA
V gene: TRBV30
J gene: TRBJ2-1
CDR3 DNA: TGTGCCTGGACTAAGAGCGGAGCCCCGGGCAATGAGCAGTTCTTC
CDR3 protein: CAWTKSGAPGNEQFF

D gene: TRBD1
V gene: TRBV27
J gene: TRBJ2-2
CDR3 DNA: TGTGCCAGCAGTTTCTTGACAGGGGGCTACACCGGGGAGCTGTTTTTT
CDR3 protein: CASSFLTGGYTGELFF

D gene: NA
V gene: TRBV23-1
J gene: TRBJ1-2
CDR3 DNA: TGCGCCAGCAGTCAACAGGGGTTCGATGGCTACACCTTC
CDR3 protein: CASSQQGFDGYTF

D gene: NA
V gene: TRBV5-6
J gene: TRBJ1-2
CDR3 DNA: TGTGCCAGCGAACTAAGAGGCGGAGGATCTAACTATGGCTACACCTTC
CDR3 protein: CASELRGGGSNYGYTF

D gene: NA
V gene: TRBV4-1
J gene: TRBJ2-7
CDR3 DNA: TGCGCCAGCAGCCAAGCCCTGACAGGCACCTACGAGCAGTACTTC
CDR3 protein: CASSQALTGTYEQYF

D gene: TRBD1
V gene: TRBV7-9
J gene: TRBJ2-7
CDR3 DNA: TGTGCCAGCAGCTCCAGCCGGGACAGGGGGTCGAGGGAGCAGTACTTC
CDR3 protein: CASSSSRDRGSREQYF

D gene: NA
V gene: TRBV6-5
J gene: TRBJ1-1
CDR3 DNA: TGTGCCAGCAGTTACTCGATCCAGGACACTGAAGCTTTCTTT
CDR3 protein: CASSYSIQDTEAFF

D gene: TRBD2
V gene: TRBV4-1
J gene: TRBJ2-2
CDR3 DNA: TGCGCCAGCAGCCAAGCCCCGTGGGAGCGGGAGGGAACCGGGGAGCTGTTTTTT
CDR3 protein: CASSQAPWEREGTGELFF

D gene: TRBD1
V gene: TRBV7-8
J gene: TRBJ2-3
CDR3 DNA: TGTGCCAGCAGCTGGGACAGGGATGTTGATACGCAGTATTTT
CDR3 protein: CASSWDRDVDTQYF

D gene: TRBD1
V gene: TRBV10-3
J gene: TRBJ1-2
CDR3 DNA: TGTGCCTTCATCTCTCGGGGACAGCGATTACCTAACTATGGCTACACCTTC
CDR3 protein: CAFISRGQRLPNYGYTF

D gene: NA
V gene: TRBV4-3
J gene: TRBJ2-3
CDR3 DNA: TGCGCCAGCAGCCAAGAGCAGGGGCGCGATACGCAGTATTTT
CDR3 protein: CASSQEQGRDTQYF

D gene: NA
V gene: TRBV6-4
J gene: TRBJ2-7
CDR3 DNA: TGTGCCAGCAGTGATTCCCGGGTCTCCTACGAGCAGTACTTC
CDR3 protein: CASSDSRVSYEQYF

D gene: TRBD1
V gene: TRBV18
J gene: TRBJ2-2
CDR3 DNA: TGTGCCAGCTCACGACAGGGGGCTTATACCGGGGAGCTGTTTTTT
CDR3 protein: CASSRQGAYTGELFF

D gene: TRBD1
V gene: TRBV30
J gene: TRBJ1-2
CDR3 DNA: TGTGCCTGGAGTGTAGGGACAGGGAGCTATGGCTACACCTTC
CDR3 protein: CAWSVGTGSYGYTF

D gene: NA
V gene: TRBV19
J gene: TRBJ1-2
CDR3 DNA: TGTGCCAGTAGTGCCCGGATTGGACAGCAACCGTATGGCTACACCTTC
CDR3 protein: CASSARIGQQPYGYTF

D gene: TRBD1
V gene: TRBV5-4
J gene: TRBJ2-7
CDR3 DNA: TGTGCCAGCAGTTACCGGGACAGGGTAATTAGCGAGCAGTACTTC
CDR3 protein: CASSYRDRVISEQYF

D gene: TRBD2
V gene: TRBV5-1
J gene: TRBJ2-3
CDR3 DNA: TGCGCCAGCAGCCATGGACTAGTTGGAGATACGCAGTATTTT
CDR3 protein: CASSHGLVGDTQYF